This T cell receptor (beta chain) was observed in a study of blood T cells in healthy people across ages. Regarding the study as a whole: CMV status of donors was unknown, possibly confounding expanded clonotype changes.

A note on this clonotype: Its specificity is unknown.

Primers used in a second PCR of about 7 to 11 cycles were a sample-barcoded 5' primer and a J-beta primer mix. One entry per CDR3 protein, called by TCRdb with MiXCR from the 5' RACE reads. Counted here are 1.5 million to 2 million distinct CDR3 sequences, approximately 30% occurring once; the ten biggest clones make up roughly 8%. Drawn from each donor were 9 to 10 milliliters of peripheral blood. There are 14 residues in the CDR3. Germline V gene sequence: CDR1 MNHNS, CDR2 SASEGT. The TCR was taken from a woman in her twenties or thirties in good health. The chain is built from TRBV6-1 and TRBJ2-4, with D perhaps TRBD1 (6 bases). The J call is doubtful: the DNA matches TRBJ2-7 better. The sample was blood. CDR3 region: CASSERDNNYEQYF. The CDR3 region has the DNA TGTGCCAGCAGTGAAAGGGACAACAACTACGAGCAGTACTTC.